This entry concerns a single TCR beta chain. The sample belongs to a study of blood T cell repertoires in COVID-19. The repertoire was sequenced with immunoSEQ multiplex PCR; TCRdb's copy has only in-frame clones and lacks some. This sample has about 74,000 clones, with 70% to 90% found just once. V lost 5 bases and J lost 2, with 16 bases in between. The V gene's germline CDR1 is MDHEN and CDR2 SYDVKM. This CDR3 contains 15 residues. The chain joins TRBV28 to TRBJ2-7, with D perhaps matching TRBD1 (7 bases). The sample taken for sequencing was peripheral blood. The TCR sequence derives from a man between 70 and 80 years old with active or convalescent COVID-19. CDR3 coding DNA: TGTGCCAGCAGTAAGGACAGGAGGGCCACCTACGAGCAGTACTTC. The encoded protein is CASSKDRRATYEQYF.